These 29 T cell receptor beta chains share one sample of origin, sequenced in a study of OX40 agonist ivuxolimab in advanced cancers. Produced via immunoSEQ multiplex PCR; TCRdb's table is partial and in-frame only. The table records 50,000 to 65,000 clones, about 87% of them present only once. The sample here was CD4+ or CD8+ T cells sorted from blood, taken in a trial of the OX40 agonist ivuxolimab. These receptors were collected from an adult with an advanced solid tumor such as melanoma, head and neck, liver or kidney cancer.

The chain couples TRBV5-6 to TRBJ2-1; TRBD2 aligns across 7 bases. The CDR3 loop spans 15 amino acids. Germline V gene sequence: CDR1 SGHDT, CDR2 YYEEEE. Germline trimming cut 4 bases from V and 6 bases from J; bases unmatched to any gene: 10. This CDR3 is CASSPDLGTTNEQFF. CDR3 DNA sequence: TGTGCCAGCAGCCCAGATCTGGGGACTACCAATGAGCAGTTCTTC.

This clone was seen a handful of times. The rearrangement links TRBV10-3 to TRBJ2-7; 10 positions match TRBD2. The CDR3 runs to 15 residues. V was pared by 6 bases and J by 5 bases, with 10 bases of the junction left unmatched. Germline V lookup: CDR1 ENHRY, CDR2 SYGVKD. DNA for the CDR3: TGTGCCATCAGCGCCCCTAGCGGGAGTAGAGACGAGCAGTACTTC. Amino acid sequence: CAISAPSGSRDEQYF.

In its sample, this clone was seen once. The rearrangement uses TRBV7-9 and TRBJ2-2, with 7 bases identical to TRBD2. Germline values: CDR1 SEHNR, CDR2 FQNEAQ (reference sequence). V was clipped by 6 bases and J by 6 bases; unmatched bases: 10. This CDR3 spans 15 amino acids. CDR3 nucleotides: TGTGCCAGCAGTTTCGGCGGGAGTGTAGCCGGGGAGCTGTTTTTT. Translation: CASSFGGSVAGELFF.

The chain recombines TRBV10-3 with TRBJ2-7; a possible D gene is TRBD1 (5 bases). V was shortened by 5 bases and J by 2 bases, with 10 bases between the two germline ends. The CDR3 loop spans 13 amino acids. Germline assignment: CDR1 ENHRY and CDR2 SYGVKD. Here the CDR3 DNA reads TGTGCCATCAGTACGCAGGGAACCTACGAGCAGTACTTC. Its protein product is CAISTQGTYEQYF.

V and J are TRBV14 and TRBJ1-3; D remains unclear. Germline CDR1 and CDR2: SGHDN and FVKESK. V was shortened by 0 bases and J by 0 bases, with 6 bases between the two germline ends. The CDR3 runs to 15 residues. The CDR3 is CASSQDWSSGNTIYF. The CDR3 DNA sequence: TGTGCCAGCAGCCAAGACTGGAGCTCTGGAAACACCATATATTTT.

This clone was observed a single time. The CDR3 here is CASNTGVTTGELFF. CDR3 DNA sequence: TGTGCCAGTAATACAGGAGTCACCACCGGGGAGCTGTTTTTT. The V gene is TRBV19, the J gene TRBJ2-2, with D perhaps matching TRBD1 (5 bases). V was pared by 7 bases and J by 4 bases, with 13 bases between. The CDR3 is made up of 14 amino acids. Germline V CDR1 and CDR2: LNHDA, SQIVND (reference sequence). Drawing the rest from reference TRBV19 and TRBJ2-2, the complete variable domain is DGGITQSPKYLFRKEGQNVTLSCEQNLNHDAMYWYRQDPGQGLRLIYYSQIVNDFQKGDIAEGYSVSREKKESFPLTVTSAQKNPTAFYLCASNTGVTTGELFFGEGSRLTVL.

The genes are TRBV5-1 and TRBJ2-2; D is unresolved. The CDR3 length is 16 residues. The germline gives CDR1 SGHRS, CDR2 YFSETQ. V lost 2 bases and J 7 bases, leaving 18 bases between the germline ends. This CDR3 reads CASSFRLGTTYGELFF. CDR3 DNA sequence: TGCGCCAGCAGCTTTAGACTGGGAACCACCTACGGGGAGCTGTTTTTT.

J is TRBJ1-2 and V is TRBV18; D gene unclear. Looked up from germline, CDR1 is KGHSH and CDR2 is LQKENI. The CDR3 is made up of 14 amino acids. V shed 3 bases and J shed 1 base, with 9 bases lying between them. The CDR3 DNA sequence: TGTGCCAGCTCACCCATTACAGATAACTATGGCTACACCTTC. Its translation: CASSPITDNYGYTF.

The chain carries TRBV18 and TRBJ2-6; the D is unclear. V was shortened by 5 bases and J by 2 bases, with 7 bases between the two germline ends. The CDR3 runs to 14 residues. The germline V gene encodes CDR1 KGHSH and CDR2 LQKENI. CDR3 DNA: TGTGCCAGCTCAACTGGAACTGGGGCCAACGTCCTGACTTTC. This sequence encodes CASSTGTGANVLTF.

V is TRBV18 and J is TRBJ2-1; 10 bases agree with TRBD1. Per germline, CDR1 KGHSH and CDR2 LQKENI. Trimming at V came to 3 bases and at J to 6 bases, leaving 2 bases not matched to a gene. The CDR3 sequence is 14 residues long. The CDR3 region has the DNA TGTGCCAGCTCACCTTGGACAGGGGGCAATGAGCAGTTCTTC. Encoded protein: CASSPWTGGNEQFF. The full variable domain, its missing parts supplied by reference TRBV18 and TRBJ2-1, is NAGVMQNPRHLVRRRGQEARLRCSPMKGHSHVYWYRQLPEEGLKFMVYLQKENIIDESGMPKERFSAEFPKEGPSILRIQQVVRGDSAAYFCASSPWTGGNEQFFGPGTRLTVL.

V is TRBV10-3 and J is TRBJ2-7; D possibly corresponds to TRBD1 (5 bases). Germline CDR1 and CDR2: ENHRY and SYGVKD. Trimming removed 5 bases from V and 3 bases from J, with 17 bases in between. The CDR3 contains 15 residues. The CDR3 DNA sequence: TGTGCCATCAGTTTGGGGCAGGGTACTTTCTACGAGCAGTACTTC. Translation: CAISLGQGTFYEQYF.

In regard to this clone: In the same sample, other DNA sequences code for this CDR3. V is TRBV15 and J is TRBJ2-3; D is unresolved. This CDR3 contains 13 residues. The germline V gene has CDR1 LNHNV and CDR2 YYDKDF (reference sequence). V lost 3 bases, J lost 5 bases, and 9 bases lay in between. The CDR3 nucleotides are TGTGCCACCAGCAGCCAGGACCAAGATACGCAGTATTTT. Protein: CATSSQDQDTQYF.

This chain connects TRBV6-5 to TRBJ2-1; D might be TRBD1 (5 bases). The V end was cut by 0 bases, the J end by 7 bases, with 13 bases between. This CDR3 spans 15 amino acids. Germline CDR1 and CDR2: MNHEY and SVGAGI. The CDR3 DNA is TGTGCCAGCAGTTACTCTCGGGCAGGGTTGAATGAGCAGTTCTTC. This translates into CASSYSRAGLNEQFF.

This rearrangement joins TRBV7-9 to TRBJ2-1, with 7 bases that match TRBD2. This CDR3 is 14 amino acids long. Germline V lookup: CDR1 SEHNR, CDR2 FQNEAQ (reference sequence). J lost 7 bases, V lost 6 bases, and 9 bases had no gene match. CDR3 sequence (DNA): TGTGCCAGCAGGCTAGCGGCTTGGGGAAATGAGCAGTTCTTC. Amino acid sequence: CASRLAAWGNEQFF. The full variable domain, its missing parts supplied by reference TRBV7-9 and TRBJ2-1, is DTGVSQNPRHKITKRGQNVTFRCDPISEHNRLYWYRQTLGQGPEFLTYFQNEAQLEKSRLLSDRFSAERPKGSFSTLEIQRTEQGDSAMYLCASRLAAWGNEQFFGPGTRLTVL.

This rearrangement joins TRBV30 to TRBJ2-3, with 11 bases that match TRBD2. The germline V gene encodes CDR1 GTSNPN and CDR2 SVGIG (reference sequence). The CDR3 has 14 amino acids. After removal of 3 bases from V and 6 bases from J, the junction contained 5 bases not matched to a gene. CDR3 bases: TGTGCCTGGAGACTAGCGGGAGTAGTGGATACGCAGTATTTT. This sequence encodes CAWRLAGVVDTQYF.

The rearrangement links TRBV30 to TRBJ1-2; 10 bases line up with TRBD1. Germline assignment: CDR1 GTSNPN and CDR2 SVGIG (reference sequence). The CDR3 extends over 13 amino acids. V shed 1 base and J 4 bases; nucleotides not matched to a gene: 0. CDR3 DNA sequence: TGTGCCTGGAGTGGACAGGGGGCCTATGGCTACACCTTC. Amino acids: CAWSGQGAYGYTF.

J is TRBJ2-2 and V is TRBV6-1, with 8 bases that match TRBD2. The CDR3 is made up of 20 amino acids. With V trimmed by 3 bases and J by 0 bases, 15 bases remained unmatched. Germline CDR1 is MNHNS and CDR2 is SASEGT. Here the CDR3 reads CASSDVGLWGGRTNTGELFF. CDR3 DNA sequence: TGTGCCAGCAGTGATGTTGGTCTCTGGGGCGGGAGGACGAACACCGGGGAGCTGTTTTTT.

The V call is TRBV4-1, the J call TRBJ2-5, with TRBD1 matching 7 bases. Germline V gives CDR1 MGHRA, CDR2 YSYEKL. The CDR3 covers 19 residues. V trimming: 2 bases; J trimming: 5 bases; junction bases outside the gene matches: 20. The CDR3 spells CASSQKSQGFANEEETQYF. CDR3 coding DNA: TGCGCCAGCAGCCAAAAGTCACAGGGGTTCGCCAACGAGGAGGAGACCCAGTACTTC.

Only a few counts were recorded for this clone. This chain uses TRBV6-5 with TRBJ1-2; weak D call: TRBD1 (6 bases). V was cut by 6 bases and J by 2 bases, with 13 bases left in between. Germline CDR1 MNHEY, CDR2 SVGAGI. The CDR3 consists of 14 residues. This chain's CDR3 is CASREGHQNYGYTF. The DNA of the CDR3 is TGTGCCAGCAGAGAGGGACACCAGAACTATGGCTACACCTTC.

The chain carries TRBV5-1 and TRBJ2-3, with a possible D match to TRBD2 (6 bases). Trimming pared 7 bases from V and 1 base from J, leaving 19 bases between. Germline assignment: CDR1 SGHRS and CDR2 YFSETQ. This CDR3 spans 16 amino acids. The chain's CDR3 is CASWTLPGAGTDTQYF. CDR3 coding DNA: TGCGCCAGCTGGACCCTCCCGGGAGCTGGCACAGATACGCAGTATTTT.

This sequence joins TRBV28 and TRBJ1-1, with unresolved D. V was trimmed by 2 bases and J by 7 bases, leaving 5 bases between them. There are 11 residues in the CDR3. Germline lookup yields CDR1 MDHEN and CDR2 SYDVKM. The CDR3 DNA sequence: TGTGCCAGCAGTTTAGGGGTTGAAGCTTTCTTT. It specifies CASSLGVEAFF.

This clone showed up just a few times. The V and J genes are TRBV6-1 and TRBJ1-3, with D perhaps matching TRBD1 (5 bases). V lost 7 bases, J lost 2 bases, and 12 bases lay in between. CDR1 and CDR2 (germline): MNHNS, SASEGT. This CDR3 spans 14 amino acids. CDR3 protein: CASTGGKAGNTIYF. The CDR3 region has the DNA TGTGCCAGCACGGGGGGTAAAGCTGGAAACACCATATATTTT.

The CDR3 coding sequence is TGTGCCAGCAGCCACGGGACAGTGCAGTTCTTC. Translation: CASSHGTVQFF. The rearrangement uses TRBV5-6 and TRBJ2-1; 7 bases match TRBD1. From germline, CDR1 is SGHDT and CDR2 YYEEEE. V gave up 4 bases and J gave up 12 bases; unmatched junction bases: 4. The CDR3 totals 11 residues.

The V and J genes are TRBV7-9 and TRBJ1-4; no firm D call. Deletions cut 7 bases from V and 2 bases from J, with 8 bases between. The CDR3 is 13 residues long. CDR1 is SEHNR, CDR2 FQNEAQ, per germline (reference sequence). CDR3 sequence reads: CASKGRTNEKLFF. CDR3 bases: TGTGCCAGCAAAGGACGGACTAATGAAAAACTGTTTTTT.

This clone was recorded only once. This chain connects TRBV7-2 to TRBJ2-1; 10 bases are a match to TRBD1. The germline gives CDR1 SGHTA, CDR2 FQGNSA. The J segment lost 5 bases and the V segment lost 0 bases, leaving 7 bases of the junction unmatched. This CDR3 spans 17 amino acids. As DNA, the CDR3 is TGTGCCAGCAGCTTAGCGTCCGGGACAGGGGTACACAATGAGCAGTTCTTC. It specifies CASSLASGTGVHNEQFF.

The V gene is TRBV9, the J gene TRBJ2-6; possibly TRBD2 for D (6 bases). Germline lookup yields CDR1 SGDLS and CDR2 YYNGEE. This CDR3 contains 20 residues. V was shortened by 0 bases and J by 1 base, with 20 bases between the two germline ends. In nucleotides, the CDR3 is TGTGCCAGCAGCGTAGTTCGGCGGGACGGAGTCGAATCTGGGGCCAACGTCCTGACTTTC. It yields the protein CASSVVRRDGVESGANVLTF.

The chain joins TRBV10-1 to TRBJ2-4; 8 nucleotides align to TRBD1. This CDR3 comprises 15 residues. V gave up 6 bases and J gave up 5 bases; unmatched junction bases: 9. The germline V gene has CDR1 WNHNN and CDR2 SYGVQD (reference sequence). CDR3 in amino acids: CASRRQGAKENIQYF. CDR3 sequence (DNA): TGCGCCAGCAGACGGCAGGGGGCGAAGGAAAACATTCAGTACTTC.

The V gene is TRBV6-6, the J gene TRBJ2-7; no firm D call. V lost 5 bases, J lost 6 bases, and 14 bases lay in between. The CDR3 is made up of 13 amino acids. CDR1 MNHNY and CDR2 SVGAGI come from the germline V gene (reference sequence). This CDR3 reads CASSATGLREQYF. The CDR3 region has the DNA TGTGCCAGCAGTGCGACGGGCCTGCGCGAGCAGTACTTC.

The rearrangement uses TRBV27 and TRBJ2-3; possible D gene TRBD2, 5 bases. V lost 5 bases and J 1 base, leaving 13 bases between the germline ends. Germline V gene sequence: CDR1 MNHEY, CDR2 SMNVEV (reference sequence). The length of the CDR3 is 15 residues. The CDR3: CASSQLDIRTDTQYF. The CDR3 coding sequence is TGTGCCAGCAGTCAACTAGACATCCGCACAGATACGCAGTATTTT.